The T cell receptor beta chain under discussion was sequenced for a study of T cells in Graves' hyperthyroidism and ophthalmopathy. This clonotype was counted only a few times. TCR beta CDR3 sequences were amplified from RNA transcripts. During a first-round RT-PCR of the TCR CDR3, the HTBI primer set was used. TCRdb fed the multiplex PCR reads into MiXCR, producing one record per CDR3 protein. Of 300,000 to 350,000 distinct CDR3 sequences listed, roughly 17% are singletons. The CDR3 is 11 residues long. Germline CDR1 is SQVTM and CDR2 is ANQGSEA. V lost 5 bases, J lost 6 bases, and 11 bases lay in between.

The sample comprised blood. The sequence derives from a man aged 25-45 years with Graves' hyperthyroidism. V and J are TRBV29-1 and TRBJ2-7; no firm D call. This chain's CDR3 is CSVLSVREQYF. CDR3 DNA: TGCAGCGTTTTATCGGTTCGCGAGCAGTACTTC.